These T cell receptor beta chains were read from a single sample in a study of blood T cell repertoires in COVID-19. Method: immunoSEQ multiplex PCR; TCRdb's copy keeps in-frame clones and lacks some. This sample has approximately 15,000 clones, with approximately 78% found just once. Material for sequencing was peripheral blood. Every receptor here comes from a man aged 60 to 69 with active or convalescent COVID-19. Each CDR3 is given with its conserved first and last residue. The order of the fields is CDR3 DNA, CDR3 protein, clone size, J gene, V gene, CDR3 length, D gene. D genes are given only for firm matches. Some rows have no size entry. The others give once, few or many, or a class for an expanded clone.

TGTGCCAGCAGTTTTTCCCATACTGAAGCTTTCTTT CASSFSHTEAFF NA TRBJ1-1 TRBV6-2/TRBV6-3 12 NA
TGTGCCAGCAGTTTCCTACAGGGAAACCAAGAGACCCAGTACTTC CASSFLQGNQETQYF NA TRBJ2-5 TRBV28 15 NA
TGTGCCAGCAGCCAAGCGGGAAGGGGGACAGATACGCAGTATTTT CASSQAGRGTDTQYF NA TRBJ2-3 TRBV3-1/TRBV3-2 15 NA
TGTGCCAGCAGCACCTACCGGGGGGGCTCCTACAATGAGCAGTTCTTC CASSTYRGGSYNEQFF few TRBJ2-1 TRBV4-2 16 TRBD2
TGTGCCAGCAGTGAAGCGCTAGGTAATCAGCCCCAGCATTTT CASSEALGNQPQHF NA TRBJ1-5 TRBV6-1 14 NA
TGCGCCAGCAGCTTGGGTGGGCGAGTTGGGCCAACAGATACGCAGTATTTT CASSLGGRVGPTDTQYF NA TRBJ2-3 TRBV5-1 17 NA
TGTGCCAGCATCGGTAGGGACAGGGGTGATGGTGAGCAGTTCTTC CASIGRDRGDGEQFF NA TRBJ2-1 TRBV2 15 TRBD1
TGTGCCAGCAGCCCGGGACAGTTACAAGAGACCCAGTACTTC CASSPGQLQETQYF NA TRBJ2-5 TRBV11-2 14 TRBD1
TGCGCCAGCAGCCAAGCTAGCGGGGGGGCCGAGACCCAGTACTTC CASSQASGGAETQYF NA TRBJ2-5 TRBV4-1 15 TRBD2
TGTGCCAGCAGCCATCAGGGTAGGGGTGAAAAACTGTTTTTT CASSHQGRGEKLFF NA TRBJ1-4 TRBV3-1/TRBV3-2 14 NA
TGCGCCAGCAGTGCGGGACTAGCGGGGTACAATGAGCAGTTCTTC CASSAGLAGYNEQFF NA TRBJ2-1 TRBV10-1 15 TRBD2